The sequence of this T cell receptor (beta chain) was determined in a study of T-cell reconstitution after alpha-beta-depleted transplantation in children. This clonotype was found a few times. The V end was cut by 0 bases, the J end by 2 bases, with 7 bases between. There are 15 residues in the CDR3. CDR1 LNHNV and CDR2 YYDKDF come from the germline V gene (reference sequence). The authors prepared the TCRbeta library with unique molecular identifiers. TCRdb analysed the PCR reads with MiXCR anew, one entry per CDR3 protein. The data hold 600,000 to 700,000 distinct CDR3 sequences, with approximately 17% observed a single time.

The specimen comprised PBMCs from the stem cell graft donor, sampled from the stem cell graft. The clonotype comes from a human donor who donated a stem cell graft to a child with acute myeloid leukemia. The chain has TRBV15 and TRBJ2-2; D might be TRBD2 (6 bases). In DNA, the CDR3 is TGTGCCACCAGCAGAGAGGGGGGTAACACCGGGGAGCTGTTTTTT. Amino acid sequence: CATSREGGNTGELFF.